The subject of this entry is one T cell receptor (beta chain). Its target is unknown. Trimming cost V 7 bases and J 3 bases; bases outside gene matches: 2. Per the germline V gene, CDR1 is MDHEN and CDR2 is SYDVKM. The CDR3 consists of 13 residues. This sample was taken from a study of early stage breast cancer tumors. Findings and caveats of the study: Blood repertoires resembled normal breast more than tumor.

Blood replicates held 0.5 ug DNA, tumor or normal breast roughly 1.5 ug, two each. TCRdb's copy holds only in-frame clones and misses some; the assay was immunoSEQ multiplex PCR. The top ten hold 10% to 15% of the sample, which has 9,500 to 10,000 clones, around 60% seen once. The V gene is TRBV28, the J gene TRBJ2-5; 10 bases agree with TRBD1. The sequencing sample was made of breast tumor tissue. This sequence was found in a person aged 60 to 70 with breast cancer. CDR3 residues: CASTGQGEETQYF. The CDR3 DNA reads TGTGCCAGCACCGGACAGGGGGAAGAGACCCAGTACTTC. The full variable domain, its missing parts supplied by reference TRBV28 and TRBJ2-5, is DVKVTQSSRYLVKRTGEKVFLECVQDMDHENMFWYRQDPGLGLRLIYFSYDVKMKEKGDIPEGYSVSREKKERFSLILESASTNQTSMYLCASTGQGEETQYFGPGTRLLVL.